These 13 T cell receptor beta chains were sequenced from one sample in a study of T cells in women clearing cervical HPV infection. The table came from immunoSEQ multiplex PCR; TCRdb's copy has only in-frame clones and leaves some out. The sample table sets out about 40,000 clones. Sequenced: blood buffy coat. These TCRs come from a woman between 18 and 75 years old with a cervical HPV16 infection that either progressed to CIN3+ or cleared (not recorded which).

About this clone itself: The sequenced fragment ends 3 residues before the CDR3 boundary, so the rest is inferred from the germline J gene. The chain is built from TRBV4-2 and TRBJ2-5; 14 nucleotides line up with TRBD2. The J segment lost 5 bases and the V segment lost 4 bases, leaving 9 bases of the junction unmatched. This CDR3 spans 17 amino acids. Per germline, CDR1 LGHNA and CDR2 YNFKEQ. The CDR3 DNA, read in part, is TGTGCCAGCAGCCCAGAACCGGGACTAGCGGGAGCGGAGACC. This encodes CASSPEPGLAGAET. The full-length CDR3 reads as CASSPEPGLAGAETQYF.

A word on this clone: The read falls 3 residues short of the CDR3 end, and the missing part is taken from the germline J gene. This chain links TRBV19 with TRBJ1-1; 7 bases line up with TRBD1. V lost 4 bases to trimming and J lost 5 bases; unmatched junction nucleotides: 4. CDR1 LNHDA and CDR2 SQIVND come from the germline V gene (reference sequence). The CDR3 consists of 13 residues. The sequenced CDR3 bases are TGTGCCAGTAGTACGACAGGGATAACTGAA. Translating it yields CASSTTGITE. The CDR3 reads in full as CASSTTGITEAFF.

This chain's CDR3 is CASSLDRKNTEAFF. The part of the CDR3 DNA that was read is TGTGCCAGCAGCTTAGACAGAAAGAACACTGAA. The V and J genes are TRBV7-8 and TRBJ1-1, with unresolved D. The CDR3 goes on 3 residues after the read ends, and that part is filled in from the germline J gene. Trimming shortened V by 1 base and J by 1 base, and 7 bases separated the two germline ends. Germline loops: CDR1 SGHVS, CDR2 FQNEAQ. The CDR3 length is 14 residues.

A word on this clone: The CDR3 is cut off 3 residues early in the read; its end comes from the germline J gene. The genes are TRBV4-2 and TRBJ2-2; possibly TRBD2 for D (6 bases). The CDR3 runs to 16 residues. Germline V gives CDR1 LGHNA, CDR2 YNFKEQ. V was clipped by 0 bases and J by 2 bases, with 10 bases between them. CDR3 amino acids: CASSQDGGLNTGELFF. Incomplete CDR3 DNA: TGTGCCAGCAGCCAAGACGGGGGTCTCAACACCGGGGAG.

Here the CDR3 reads CASSGEREVTDTQYF. The CDR3 DNA, read in part, is TGTGCCAGCAGTGGCGAGCGGGAGGTTACAGATACG. The chain uses TRBV2 and TRBJ2-3; 9 positions match TRBD2. The CDR3 end falls 3 residues outside the read, so it is completed with the germline J gene. Per germline, CDR1 SNHLY and CDR2 FYNNEI. V lost 4 bases and J lost 3; bases outside the gene matches: 5. This CDR3 contains 15 residues. The entire variable domain, with the rest obtained from reference TRBV2 and TRBJ2-3, is as follows: EPEVTQTPSHQVTQMGQEVILRCVPISNHLYFYWYRQILGQKVEFLVSFYNNEISEKSEIFDDQFSVERPDGSNFTLKIRSTKLEDSAMYFCASSGEREVTDTQYFGPGTRLTVL.

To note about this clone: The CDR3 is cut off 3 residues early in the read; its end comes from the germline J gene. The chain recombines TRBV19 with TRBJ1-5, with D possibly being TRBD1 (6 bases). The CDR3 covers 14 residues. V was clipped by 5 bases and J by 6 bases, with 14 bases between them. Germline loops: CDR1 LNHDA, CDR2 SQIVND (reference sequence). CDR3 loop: CASSFGGGGQPQHF. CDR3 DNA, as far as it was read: TGTGCCAGTAGTTTCGGGGGGGGCGGTCAGCCC.

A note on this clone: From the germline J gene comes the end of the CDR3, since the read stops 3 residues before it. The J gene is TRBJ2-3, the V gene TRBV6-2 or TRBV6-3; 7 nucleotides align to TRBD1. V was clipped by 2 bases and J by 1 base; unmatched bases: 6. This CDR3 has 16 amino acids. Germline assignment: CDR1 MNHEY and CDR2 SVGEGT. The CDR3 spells CASSYGQAPGTDTQYF. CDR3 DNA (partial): TGTGCCAGCAGTTACGGACAGGCCCCTGGCACAGATACG.

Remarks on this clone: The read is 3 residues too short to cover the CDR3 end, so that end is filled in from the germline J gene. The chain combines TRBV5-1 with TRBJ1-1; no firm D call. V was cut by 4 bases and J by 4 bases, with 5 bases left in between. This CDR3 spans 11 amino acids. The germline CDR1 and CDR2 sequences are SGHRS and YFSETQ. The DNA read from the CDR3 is TGCGCCAGCAGCGAGGCCACTGAA. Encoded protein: CASSEATE. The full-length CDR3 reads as CASSEATEAFF.

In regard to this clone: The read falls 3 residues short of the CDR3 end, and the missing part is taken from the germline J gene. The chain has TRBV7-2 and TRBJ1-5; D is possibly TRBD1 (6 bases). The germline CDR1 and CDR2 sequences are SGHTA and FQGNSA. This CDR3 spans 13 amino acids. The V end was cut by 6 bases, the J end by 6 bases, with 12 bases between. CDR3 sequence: CASRSEGGQPQHF. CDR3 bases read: TGTGCCAGCAGAAGTGAAGGGGGTCAGCCC.

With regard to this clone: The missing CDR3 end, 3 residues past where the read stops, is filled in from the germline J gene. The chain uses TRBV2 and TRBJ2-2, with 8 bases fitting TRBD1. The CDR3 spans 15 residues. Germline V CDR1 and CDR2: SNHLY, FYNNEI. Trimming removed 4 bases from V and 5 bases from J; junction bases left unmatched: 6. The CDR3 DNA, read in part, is TGTGCCAGCAGTGTGGACAGGGAAGGAACCGGGGAG. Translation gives CASSVDREGTGE. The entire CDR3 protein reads CASSVDREGTGELFF.

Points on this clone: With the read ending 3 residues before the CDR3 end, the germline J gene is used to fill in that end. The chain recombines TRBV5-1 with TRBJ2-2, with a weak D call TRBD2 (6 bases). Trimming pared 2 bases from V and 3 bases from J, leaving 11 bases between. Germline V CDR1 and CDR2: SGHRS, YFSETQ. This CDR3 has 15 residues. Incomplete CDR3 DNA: TGCGCCAGCAGCTTTAGATCTAGCGACACCGGGGAG. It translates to CASSFRSSDTGE. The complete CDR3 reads CASSFRSSDTGELFF.

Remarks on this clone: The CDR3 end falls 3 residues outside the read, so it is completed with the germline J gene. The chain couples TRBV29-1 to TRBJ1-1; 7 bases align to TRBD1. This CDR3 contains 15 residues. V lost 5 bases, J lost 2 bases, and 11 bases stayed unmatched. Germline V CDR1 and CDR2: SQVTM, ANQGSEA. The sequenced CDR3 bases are TGCAGCGTTTTGGGGACAGACCTTTTAAACACTGAA. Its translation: CSVLGTDLLNTE. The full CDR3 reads CSVLGTDLLNTEAFF. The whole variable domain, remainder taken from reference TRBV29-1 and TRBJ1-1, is SAVISQKPSRDICQRGTSLTIQCQVDSQVTMMFWYRQQPGQSLTLIATANQGSEATYESGFVIDKFPISRPNLTFSTLTVSNMSPEDSSIYLCSVLGTDLLNTEAFFGQGTRLTVV.

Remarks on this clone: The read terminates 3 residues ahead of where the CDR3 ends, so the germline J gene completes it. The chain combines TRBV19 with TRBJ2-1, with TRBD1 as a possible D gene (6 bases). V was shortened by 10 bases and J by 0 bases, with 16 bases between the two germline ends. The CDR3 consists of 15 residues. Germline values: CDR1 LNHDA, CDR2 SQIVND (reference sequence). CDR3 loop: CAIRITGSSYNEQFF. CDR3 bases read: TGTGCCATCAGAATAACAGGGAGCTCCTACAATGAG.